This TCR beta chain emerged from a study of radiation and T cells in renal cell carcinoma. Regarding time point: blood 4 weeks post-SBRT, at nephrectomy. Treatment given: 15 Gy SBRT to primary tumor, nephrectomy 4 weeks later. The tumor was a clear cell renal cell carcinoma. The repertoire was sequenced with immunoSEQ multiplex PCR; TCRdb's copy has only in-frame clones and lacks some. The repertoire holds approximately 29,000 clones, with 81% as singletons. Between the trimmed V and J ends, which lost 6 bases and 4 bases, there was a span of 9 bases. There are 12 residues in the CDR3. Looked up from germline, CDR1 is SNHLY and CDR2 is FYNNEI.

The sample in question was blood, obtained from a patient whose treatment included radiotherapy and nephrectomy. This chain links TRBV2 with TRBJ1-2; D perhaps matches TRBD1 (5 bases). This receptor was obtained from a man aged 60-69 years with renal cell carcinoma. Here the CDR3 reads CASSGGFYGYTF. In DNA form, the CDR3 reads TGTGCCAGCAGCGGGGGATTCTATGGCTACACCTTC.